The 8 T cell receptor beta chains listed next were all sequenced from one sample in a study of tumor-infiltrating lymphocytes in primary liver carcinoma (dated by TCRdb to about 2017). These reads were obtained on an Illumina HiSeq 2500. TCRbeta-specific cDNA was reverse-transcribed from about 500 ng total RNA using a constant-region primer and ProtoScript II reverse transcriptase. TCRbeta libraries were built with three nested multiplex PCR rounds, a slightly modified ARM-PCR procedure. Each of the first two PCR rounds ran for approximately 10 cycles using multiplex TRBV1-TRBV30 forward primers together with a Cbeta reverse primer. TCRdb itself trimmed the public reads at Q25 with fastp, ran MiXCR and retained productive beta chains. Records with the same CDR3 protein are collapsed into one entry carrying the most frequent genes and DNA. In all, the sample holds some 120,000 distinct CDR3 sequences, and 50% to 65% of those were seen once. Roughly 9% of the sample is in the top ten clones.

Without any cell sorting, total RNA and DNA were co-extracted from 20-30 mg of bulk tissue using the AllPrep DNA/RNA mini kit. Sequenced material: liver tumor tissue from sampling region 1. In light of the paper, this sample's cell subset or site label describes: tumor region T1, superior pole. All receptors derive from a woman aged 55-70 years with primary liver carcinoma and hepatitis B virus infection.

In DNA, the CDR3 is TGCAGCGTTGTAGTACAGAAGACCTTTGCGGGAAGACTATACCTCCCTTACGAGCAGTACTTC. The encoded protein is CSVVVQKTFAGRLYLPYEQYF. The chain has TRBV29-1 and TRBJ2-7, with TRBD2 as a possible D gene (6 bases). Trimming removed 4 bases from V and 4 bases from J, with 38 bases in between. The germline V gene has CDR1 SQVTM and CDR2 ANQGSEA. This CDR3 has 21 residues.

In its sample, this clonotype was seen once. At one end the junction does not follow the germline gene, possibly because of a read error. The J gene is TRBJ2-2, the V gene TRBV11-1, with D perhaps being TRBD1 or TRBD2 (5 bases each). Germline CDR1 reads SGHAT; CDR2 reads FQDESV (reference sequence). The CDR3 totals 15 residues. In nucleotides, the CDR3 is TGTGCCAGCAGCTCAGGAGGTCAGAACACCGGGGCGCTGTTTTTT. Protein sequence: CASSSGGQNTGALFF.

The rearrangement uses TRBV29-1 and TRBJ2-5; 7 bases map to TRBD2. Germline V gives CDR1 SQVTM, CDR2 ANQGSEA. The V gene end was trimmed by 8 bases and the J gene end by 5 bases; junction bases not matched to a gene: 14. CDR3 length: 14 amino acids. The CDR3 reads CSSDYPSGSETQYF. The DNA for the CDR3 is TGCAGCTCTGATTATCCTAGCGGAAGTGAGACCCAGTACTTC.

For this clonotype: Given a much more abundant clone one base away, this may be a read error. The CDR3 reads CASRPRSGFDEQYF. The CDR3 coding sequence is TGTGCCAGCAGACCCCGGTCGGGGTTCGACGAGCAGTACTTC. The rearrangement joins TRBV12-3 or TRBV12-4 to TRBJ2-7; TRBD2 might be the D (5 bases). V lost 6 bases and J lost 5, with 17 bases in between. CDR3 length equals 14 residues.

The V call is TRBV18, the J call TRBJ2-1, with TRBD2 matching over 8 bases. Losses at the gene ends were 0 bases for V and 3 bases for J; bases not matched to a gene: 1. CDR1 and CDR2 (germline): KGHSH, LQKENI. The CDR3 sequence is 15 residues long. CDR3 bases: TGTGCCAGCTCACCACCTAGCGGGGACTACAATGAGCAGTTCTTC. It encodes CASSPPSGDYNEQFF.

This rearrangement joins TRBV24-1 to TRBJ2-3; 7 nucleotides match TRBD2. With 5 bases clipped from V and 2 bases from J, the junction kept 6 bases outside the gene matches. Per the germline V gene, CDR1 is KGHDR and CDR2 is SFDVKD. This CDR3 region has 15 residues. CDR3 loop: CATSAREGYTDTQYF. The CDR3 DNA reads as TGTGCCACCAGTGCCAGGGAGGGTTACACAGATACGCAGTATTTT.

The chain uses TRBV11-2 and TRBJ1-2; D unresolved. V was pared by 6 bases and J by 4 bases, with 18 bases between. The CDR3 runs to 15 residues. CDR1 SGHAT and CDR2 FQNNGV come from the germline V gene. The CDR3 region is CASSLSPLFSYGYTF. As DNA, the CDR3 is TGTGCCAGCAGTTTAAGCCCCCTGTTTAGCTATGGCTACACCTTC.

This clonotype was detected many times. The rearrangement uses TRBV6-8 and TRBJ2-7; D is ambiguous. The CDR3 is 13 amino acids. The germline gives CDR1 MNHGY, CDR2 SAAAGT. The V end was cut by 2 bases, the J end by 4 bases, with 9 bases between. CDR3 residues: CASSYGKGYEQYF. DNA of the CDR3: TGTGCCAGCAGTTACGGGAAGGGATACGAGCAGTACTTC.